This T cell receptor beta chain was sequenced for a study (dated by TCRdb to 2015 to 2017). For context, the study as a whole: The study set out to test whether tumor-infiltrating Tregs in breast cancer get recruited from blood Tregs or are instead converted in situ from other CD4+ T cell subsets. The full study reports these points: The larger-cohort validation was restricted to a single TCR beta V-J rearrangement rather than whole repertoires. Tumor memory CD4+ T cell TCR gene usage was found to cluster with blood and lymph node memory CD4+ cells and with lymph node naive CD4+ cells. The greatest overlap of tumor-infiltrating Treg TCR alpha and beta sequences was observed with tumor naive CD4+ T cells, followed by blood naive CD4+ T cells.

Full-length TCR variable regions were amplified by 5' RACE PCR with constant-region reverse primers, and semi-nested PCR with Nested Universal Primer A was subsequently performed. Using the ReliaPrep RNA Cell Miniprep System, total RNA was extracted, and the SMARTer RACE 5'/3' Kit was then used to reverse transcribe the RNA into 5'RACE-ready cDNA. Multiplex adaptors were used to barcode full-length TCR alpha and beta libraries, and the barcoded libraries were sequenced on an Illumina MiSeq. The published analysis was carried out like this. For each of nine subset-tissue groups, sequencing data from the five patients were combined, and the groups were compared by unsupervised clustering of TCR gene usage. The Morisita-Horn index was used to calculate repertoire similarity, with shared sequences weighted by how much each contributed to each repertoire. Using fastp at Q25 and MiXCR, TCRdb reprocessed the public reads and kept productive beta chains. One record per CDR3 amino acid sequence lists the most common genes and DNA. The V and J calls were determined by TCRdb, not by the authors. This sample is represented by nearly 55,000 distinct CDR3 sequences; approximately 17% of them were singletons. The ten largest account for under 2.5% of the sample.

To purify naive CD4+ T cells, the Miltenyi Naive CD4+ T Cell Isolation kit was used, and CD25 microbeads served to deplete Tregs. Tregs, naive and memory CD4+ T cells from tumor, blood and ipsilateral draining lymph nodes of about 5 breast cancer patients underwent full-length TCR alpha and beta sequencing. Ficoll density gradient centrifugation was used to isolate mononuclear cells from either lymph nodes or 45 to 50 ml of peripheral blood. Sorted cell populations were confirmed by FACS to exceed 90% purity. This clonotype was counted many times. No cognate antigen has been identified for it. Per-base quality was not reported, and no clone a single base away is much larger than it. Per the germline V gene, SGHRS is the CDR1 and YFSETQ is the CDR2. V lost 4 bases and J lost 5 bases, and the count of bases not matched to a germline gene is 15. The cysteine opens and the phenylalanine closes a CDR3 of 16 amino acids. The read is trimmed to its CDR3 DNA, 48 bases read in frame from base 1.

The source material was naive CD4+ T cells sorted from blood. Reading the label with the study, this specimen's cell subset or site is: naive CD4+ T cells, CD4+CD45RA+CD25-. The rearrangement joined TRBV5-1 to TRBJ2-7; 7 junctional bases match TRBD1. This TCR was sampled from a female donor with breast cancer. In nucleotides, the sequence is TGCGCCAGCAGCGGTCGACAGGGAAGTGGTATAGACGAGCAGTACTTC. This codes for CASSGRQGSGIDEQYF.